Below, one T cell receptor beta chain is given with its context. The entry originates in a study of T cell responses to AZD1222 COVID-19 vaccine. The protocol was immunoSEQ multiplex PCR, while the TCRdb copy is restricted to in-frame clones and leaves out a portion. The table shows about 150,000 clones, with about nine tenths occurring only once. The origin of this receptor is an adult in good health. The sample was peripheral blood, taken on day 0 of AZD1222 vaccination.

CDR3 in DNA: TGCGCCAGCAGTGAGAGGGGCCCCATCAATCAGCCCCAGCATTTT. Translating it yields CASSERGPINQPQHF. The V gene is TRBV10-1, the J gene TRBJ1-5; the D gene is possibly TRBD1 (5 bases). Germline CDR1 WNHNN, CDR2 SYGVQD (reference sequence). The CDR3 length is 15 residues. V was shortened by 2 bases and J by 3 bases, with 11 bases between the two germline ends.